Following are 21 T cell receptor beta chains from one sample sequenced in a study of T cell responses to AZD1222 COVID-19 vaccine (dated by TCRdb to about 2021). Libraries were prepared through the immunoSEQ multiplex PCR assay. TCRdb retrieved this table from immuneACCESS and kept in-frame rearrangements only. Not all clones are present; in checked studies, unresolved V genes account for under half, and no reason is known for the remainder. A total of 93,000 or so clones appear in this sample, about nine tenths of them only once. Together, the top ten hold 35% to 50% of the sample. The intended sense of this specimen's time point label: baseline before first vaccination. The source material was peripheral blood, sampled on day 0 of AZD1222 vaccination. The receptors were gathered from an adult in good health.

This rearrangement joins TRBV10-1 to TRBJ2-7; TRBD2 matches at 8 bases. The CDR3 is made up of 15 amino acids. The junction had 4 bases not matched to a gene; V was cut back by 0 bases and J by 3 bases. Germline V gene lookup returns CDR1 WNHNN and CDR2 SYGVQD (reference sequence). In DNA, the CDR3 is TGCGCCAGCAGTGAGTCTGGCAGCGGGAGCTACGAGCAGTACTTC. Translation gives CASSESGSGSYEQYF.

The CDR3 coding sequence is TGTGCCACCTTGGCCGGGGAGGGAGCTAACTATGGCTACACCTTC. Protein: CATLAGEGANYGYTF. The chain links TRBV5-4 to TRBJ1-2, with D uncertain. With 9 bases removed from V and 0 bases from J, the gap between germline ends came to 18 bases. Germline V gene data show CDR1 as SGHNT and CDR2 as YYREEE (reference sequence). The CDR3 loop spans 15 amino acids.

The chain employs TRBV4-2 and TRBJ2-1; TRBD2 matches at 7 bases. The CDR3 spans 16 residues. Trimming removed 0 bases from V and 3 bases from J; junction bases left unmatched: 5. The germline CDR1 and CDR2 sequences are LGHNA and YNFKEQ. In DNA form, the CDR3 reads TGTGCCAGCAGCCAAGATAATTGGGAGGGCTACAATGAGCAGTTCTTC. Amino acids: CASSQDNWEGYNEQFF.

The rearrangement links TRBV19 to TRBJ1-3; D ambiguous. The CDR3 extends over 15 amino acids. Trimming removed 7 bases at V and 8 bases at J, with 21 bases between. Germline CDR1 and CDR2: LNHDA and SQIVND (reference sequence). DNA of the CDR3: TGTGCCAGTACCCCGAGTCCCTTGGCGCGTTACACCATATATTTT. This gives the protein CASTPSPLARYTIYF.

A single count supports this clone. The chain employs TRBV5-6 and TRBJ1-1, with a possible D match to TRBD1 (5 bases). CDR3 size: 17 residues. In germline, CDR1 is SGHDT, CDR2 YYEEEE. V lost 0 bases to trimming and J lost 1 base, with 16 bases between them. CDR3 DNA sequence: TGTGCCAGCAGCTTGGACGTCTGGGGGAAATCGAACACTGAAGCTTTCTTT. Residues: CASSLDVWGKSNTEAFF.

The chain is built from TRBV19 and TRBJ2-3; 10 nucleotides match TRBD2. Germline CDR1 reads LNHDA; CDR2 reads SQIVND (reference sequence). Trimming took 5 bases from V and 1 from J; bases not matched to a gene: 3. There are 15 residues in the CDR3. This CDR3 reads CASSPSGRGTDTQYF. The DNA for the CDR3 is TGTGCCAGTAGTCCCAGCGGGAGGGGCACAGATACGCAGTATTTT.

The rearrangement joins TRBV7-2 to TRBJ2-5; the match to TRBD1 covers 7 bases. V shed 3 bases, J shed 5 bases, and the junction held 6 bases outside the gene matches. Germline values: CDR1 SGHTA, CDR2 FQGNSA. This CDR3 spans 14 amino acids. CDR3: CASSFPTGVETQYF. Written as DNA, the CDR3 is TGTGCCAGCAGCTTTCCAACAGGGGTTGAGACCCAGTACTTC.

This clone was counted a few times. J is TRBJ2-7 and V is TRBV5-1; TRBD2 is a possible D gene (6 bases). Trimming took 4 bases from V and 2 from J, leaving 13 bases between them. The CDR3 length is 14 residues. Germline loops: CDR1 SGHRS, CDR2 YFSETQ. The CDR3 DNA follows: TGCGCCAGCAGCCCCGGCGGGGTAACCTACGAGCAGTACTTC. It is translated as CASSPGGVTYEQYF.

CDR3 sequence reads: CASSPATSSYEQYF. CDR3 nucleotides: TGTGCCAGCTCACCAGCGACTTCCTCCTACGAGCAGTACTTC. The gene calls are TRBV18 and TRBJ2-7; D unresolved. The germline gives CDR1 KGHSH, CDR2 LQKENI. This CDR3 region has 14 residues. V gave up 2 bases and J gave up 0 bases, with 8 bases separating them. Drawing the rest from reference TRBV18 and TRBJ2-7, the complete variable domain is NAGVMQNPRHLVRRRGQEARLRCSPMKGHSHVYWYRQLPEEGLKFMVYLQKENIIDESGMPKERFSAEFPKEGPSILRIQQVVRGDSAAYFCASSPATSSYEQYFGPGTRLTVT.

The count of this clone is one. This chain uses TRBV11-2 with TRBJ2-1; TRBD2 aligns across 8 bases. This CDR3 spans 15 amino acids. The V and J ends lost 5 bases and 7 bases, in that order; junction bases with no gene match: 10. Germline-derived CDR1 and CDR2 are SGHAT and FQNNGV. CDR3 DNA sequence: TGTGCCAGCAGCCCGGGGGAAGCGGGAGTTAATGAGCAGTTCTTC. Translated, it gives CASSPGEAGVNEQFF.

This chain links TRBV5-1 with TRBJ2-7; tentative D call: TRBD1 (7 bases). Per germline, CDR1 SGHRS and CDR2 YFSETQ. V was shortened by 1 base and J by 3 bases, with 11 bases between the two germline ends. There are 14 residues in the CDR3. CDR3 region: CASSLNRGGYEQYF. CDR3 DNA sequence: TGCGCCAGCAGCTTGAACAGGGGAGGCTACGAGCAGTACTTC. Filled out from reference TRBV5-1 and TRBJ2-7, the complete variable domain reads KAGVTQTPRYLIKTRGQQVTLSCSPISGHRSVSWYQQTPGQGLQFLFEYFSETQRNKGNFPGRFSGRQFSNSRSEMNVSTLELGDSALYLCASSLNRGGYEQYFGPGTRLTVT.

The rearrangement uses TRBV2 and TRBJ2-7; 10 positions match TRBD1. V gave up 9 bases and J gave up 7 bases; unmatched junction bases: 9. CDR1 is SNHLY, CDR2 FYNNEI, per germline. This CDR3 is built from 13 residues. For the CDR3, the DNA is TGTGCCAGGTCCGGGACAGGGGTTTTTGAGCAGTACTTC. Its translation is CARSGTGVFEQYF.

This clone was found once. CDR3: CAIATGGSNTGELFF. CDR3 nucleotide sequence: TGTGCCATCGCAACGGGGGGGTCGAACACCGGGGAGCTGTTTTTT. This chain connects TRBV10-3 to TRBJ2-2, with 8 bases lining up with TRBD2. V shed 8 bases and J 0 bases; nucleotides not matched to a gene: 5. Germline V gives CDR1 ENHRY, CDR2 SYGVKD. The CDR3 is made up of 15 amino acids.

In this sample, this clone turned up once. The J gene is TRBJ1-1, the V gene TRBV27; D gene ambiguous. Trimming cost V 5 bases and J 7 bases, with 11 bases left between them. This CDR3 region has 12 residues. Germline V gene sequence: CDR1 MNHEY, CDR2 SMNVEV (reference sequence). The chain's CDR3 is CASSPFSGEAFF. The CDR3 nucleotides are TGTGCCAGCAGTCCCTTCAGCGGTGAAGCTTTCTTT.

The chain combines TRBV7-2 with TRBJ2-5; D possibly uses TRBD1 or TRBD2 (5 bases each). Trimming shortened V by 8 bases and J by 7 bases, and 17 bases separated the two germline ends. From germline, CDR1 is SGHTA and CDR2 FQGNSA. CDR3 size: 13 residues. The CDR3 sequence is CASAGTMKGTQYF. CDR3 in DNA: TGTGCCAGCGCCGGGACGATGAAGGGGACCCAGTACTTC.

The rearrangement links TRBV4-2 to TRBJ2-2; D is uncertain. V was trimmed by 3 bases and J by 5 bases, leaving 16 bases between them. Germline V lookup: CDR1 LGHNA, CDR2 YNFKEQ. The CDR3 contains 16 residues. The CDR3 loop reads CASSQPLGQGTGELFF. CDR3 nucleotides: TGTGCCAGCAGCCAGCCCCTGGGCCAAGGGACCGGGGAGCTGTTTTTT.

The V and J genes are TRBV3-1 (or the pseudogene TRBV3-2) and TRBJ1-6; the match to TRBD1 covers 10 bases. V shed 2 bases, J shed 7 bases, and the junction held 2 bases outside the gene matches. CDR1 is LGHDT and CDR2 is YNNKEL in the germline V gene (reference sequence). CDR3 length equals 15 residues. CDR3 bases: TGTGCCAGCAGCCAACCGGGACAGGGGAATTCACCCCTCCACTTT. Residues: CASSQPGQGNSPLHF.

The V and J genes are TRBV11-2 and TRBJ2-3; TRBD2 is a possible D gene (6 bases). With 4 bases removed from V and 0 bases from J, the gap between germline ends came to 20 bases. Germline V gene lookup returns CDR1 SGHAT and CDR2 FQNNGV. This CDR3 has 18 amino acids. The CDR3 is CASSSSGASVASTDTQYF. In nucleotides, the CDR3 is TGTGCCAGCAGCTCCTCTGGGGCTAGCGTCGCTAGCACAGATACGCAGTATTTT.

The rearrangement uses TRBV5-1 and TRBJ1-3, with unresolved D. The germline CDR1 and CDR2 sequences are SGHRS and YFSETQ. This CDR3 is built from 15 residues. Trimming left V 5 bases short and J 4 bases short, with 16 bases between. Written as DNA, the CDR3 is TGCGCCAGCAGAACGACGACCACTCTCGGAAACACCATATATTTT. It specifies CASRTTTTLGNTIYF.

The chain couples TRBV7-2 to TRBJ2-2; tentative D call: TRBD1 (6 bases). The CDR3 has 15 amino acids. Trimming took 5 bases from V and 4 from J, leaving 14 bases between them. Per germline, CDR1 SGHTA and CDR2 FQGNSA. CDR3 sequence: CASSLTGSLTGELFF. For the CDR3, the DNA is TGTGCCAGCAGCCTCACAGGGTCGCTCACCGGGGAGCTGTTTTTT.

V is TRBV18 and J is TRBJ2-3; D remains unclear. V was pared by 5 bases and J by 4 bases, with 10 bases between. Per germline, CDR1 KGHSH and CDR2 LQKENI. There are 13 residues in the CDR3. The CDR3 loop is CASSSFGADTQYF. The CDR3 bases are TGTGCCAGCTCATCGTTTGGGGCAGATACGCAGTATTTT.